This T cell receptor beta chain was identified in a study of cytomegalovirus exposure and HLA in healthy donors. CDR1 MGHRA and CDR2 YSYEKL come from the germline V gene. The CDR3 extends over 13 amino acids. Trimming removed 1 base at V and 3 bases at J, with 7 bases between. Findings of the study overall: Cytomegalovirus status was reportedly diagnosed by the classifier with high sensitivity and specificity. Presence/absence analyses treated sequencing depth as roughly uniform across donors. Data from an earlier analysis indicated that most TCR beta V segments were productive either about 87% or about 30% of the time.

Use of 60 Vbeta and 13 Jbeta primers characterized the PCR. The data were produced by immunoSEQ multiplex PCR, yet TCRdb's version contains in-frame clones alone and is incomplete. Its clone listing holds 45,000 or so clones. In nominal health when sampled, donors likely had unrecorded immune exposures nonetheless. Concerning this clone itself: No antigen is known for it.

V gene TRBV4-1 combines with J gene TRBJ2-7, with D uncertain. Material: PBMCs. This clonotype originated in a male donor in good health and CMV-seronegative. CDR3 amino acids: CASSQAQDYEQYF. In DNA form, the CDR3 reads TGCGCCAGCAGCCAAGCCCAGGACTACGAGCAGTACTTC.